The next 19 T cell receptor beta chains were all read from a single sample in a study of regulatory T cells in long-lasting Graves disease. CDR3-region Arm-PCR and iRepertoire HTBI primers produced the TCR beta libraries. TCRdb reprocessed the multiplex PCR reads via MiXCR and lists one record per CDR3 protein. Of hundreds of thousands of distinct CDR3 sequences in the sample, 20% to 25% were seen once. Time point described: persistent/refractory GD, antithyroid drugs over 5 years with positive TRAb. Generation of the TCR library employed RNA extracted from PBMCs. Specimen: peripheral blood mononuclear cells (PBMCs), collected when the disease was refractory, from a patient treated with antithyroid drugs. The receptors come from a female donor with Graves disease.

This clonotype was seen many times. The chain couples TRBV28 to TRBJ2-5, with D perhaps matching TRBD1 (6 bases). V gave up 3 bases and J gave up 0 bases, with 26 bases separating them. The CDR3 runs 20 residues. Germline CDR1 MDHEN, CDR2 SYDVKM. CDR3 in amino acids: CASSFTVSGHLTGYQETQYF. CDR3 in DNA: TGTGCCAGCAGTTTCACGGTTAGTGGCCATCTCACAGGGTACCAAGAGACCCAGTACTTC.

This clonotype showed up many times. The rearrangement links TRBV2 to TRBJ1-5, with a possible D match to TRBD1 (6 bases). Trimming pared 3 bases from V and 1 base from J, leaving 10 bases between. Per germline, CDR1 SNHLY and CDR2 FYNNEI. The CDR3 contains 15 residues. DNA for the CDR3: TGTGCCAGCAGTGATGGGGGGGCGAGCAATCAGCCCCAGCATTTT. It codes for CASSDGGASNQPQHF. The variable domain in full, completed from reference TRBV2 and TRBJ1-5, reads EPEVTQTPSHQVTQMGQEVILRCVPISNHLYFYWYRQILGQKVEFLVSFYNNEISEKSEIFDDQFSVERPDGSNFTLKIRSTKLEDSAMYFCASSDGGASNQPQHFGDGTRLSIL.

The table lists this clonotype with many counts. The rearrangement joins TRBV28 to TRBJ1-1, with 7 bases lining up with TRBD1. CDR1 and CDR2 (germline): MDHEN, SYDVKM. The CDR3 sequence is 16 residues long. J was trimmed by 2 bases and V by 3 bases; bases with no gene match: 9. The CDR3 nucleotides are TGTGCCAGCAGTTTCCTGGACAGGTTGTTCAACACTGAAGCTTTCTTT. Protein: CASSFLDRLFNTEAFF.

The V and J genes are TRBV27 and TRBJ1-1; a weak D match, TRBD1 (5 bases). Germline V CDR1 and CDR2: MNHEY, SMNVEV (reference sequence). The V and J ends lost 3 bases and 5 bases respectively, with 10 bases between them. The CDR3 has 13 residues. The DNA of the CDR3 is TGTGCCAGCAGTTTTGGGGGAAGGACTGAAGCTTTCTTT. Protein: CASSFGGRTEAFF.

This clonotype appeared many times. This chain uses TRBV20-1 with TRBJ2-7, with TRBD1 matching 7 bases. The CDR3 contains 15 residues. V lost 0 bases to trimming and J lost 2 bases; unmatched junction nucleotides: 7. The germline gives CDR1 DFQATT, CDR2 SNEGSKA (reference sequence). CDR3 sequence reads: CSARDGTASTYEQYF. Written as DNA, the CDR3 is TGCAGTGCTAGAGACGGGACAGCGTCTACCTACGAGCAGTACTTC.

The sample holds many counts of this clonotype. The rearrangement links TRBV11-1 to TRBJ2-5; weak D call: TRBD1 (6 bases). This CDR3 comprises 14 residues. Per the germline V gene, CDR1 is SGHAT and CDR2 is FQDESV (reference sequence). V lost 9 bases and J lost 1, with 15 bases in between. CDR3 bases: TGTGCCAGTTCGCTTCAGGGGACCCAAGAGACCCAGTACTTC. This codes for CASSLQGTQETQYF.

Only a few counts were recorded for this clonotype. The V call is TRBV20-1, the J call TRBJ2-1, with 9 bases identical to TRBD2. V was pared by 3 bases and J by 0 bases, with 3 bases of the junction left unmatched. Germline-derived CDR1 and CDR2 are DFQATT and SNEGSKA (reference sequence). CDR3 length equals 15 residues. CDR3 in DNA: TGCAGTGCTAGTCCACTAGCGGGCTCCTACAATGAGCAGTTCTTC. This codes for CSASPLAGSYNEQFF.

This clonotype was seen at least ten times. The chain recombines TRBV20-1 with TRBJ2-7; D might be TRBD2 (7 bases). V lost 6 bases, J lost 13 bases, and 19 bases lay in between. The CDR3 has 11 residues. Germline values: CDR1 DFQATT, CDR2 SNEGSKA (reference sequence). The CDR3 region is CSARGAGGGYF. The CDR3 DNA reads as TGCAGTGCACGGGGGGCTGGCGGGGGCTACTTC.

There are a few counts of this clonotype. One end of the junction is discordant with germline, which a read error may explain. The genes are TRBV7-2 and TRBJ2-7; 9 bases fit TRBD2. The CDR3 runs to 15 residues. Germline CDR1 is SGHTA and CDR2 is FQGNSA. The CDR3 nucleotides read TGTGCCAGCCGGCCCGAGACTAGCGGACGCTACGAGCAGCACTTC. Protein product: CASRPETSGRYEQHF.

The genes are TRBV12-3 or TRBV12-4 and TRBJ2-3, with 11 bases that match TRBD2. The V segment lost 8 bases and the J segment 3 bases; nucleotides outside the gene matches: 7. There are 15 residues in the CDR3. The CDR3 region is CASALLAGVTDTQYF. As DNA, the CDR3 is TGTGCCAGCGCCCTACTAGCGGGAGTAACAGATACGCAGTATTTT.

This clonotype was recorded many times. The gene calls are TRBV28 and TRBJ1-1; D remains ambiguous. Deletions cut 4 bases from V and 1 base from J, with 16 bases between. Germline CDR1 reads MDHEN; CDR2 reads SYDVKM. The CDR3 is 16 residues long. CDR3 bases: TGTGCCAGCAGTTATGGACTTAGGGAGCGGAACACTGAAGCTTTCTTT. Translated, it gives CASSYGLRERNTEAFF.

The CDR3 spells CASSISGGSGTDTQYF. The CDR3 DNA reads TGTGCCAGCAGCATCTCCGGCGGGTCTGGCACAGATACGCAGTATTTT. V gene TRBV12-3 or TRBV12-4 combines with J gene TRBJ2-3; TRBD2 is a possible D gene (5 bases). The CDR3 length is 16 residues. Trimming removed 6 bases from V and 1 base from J, with 17 bases in between.

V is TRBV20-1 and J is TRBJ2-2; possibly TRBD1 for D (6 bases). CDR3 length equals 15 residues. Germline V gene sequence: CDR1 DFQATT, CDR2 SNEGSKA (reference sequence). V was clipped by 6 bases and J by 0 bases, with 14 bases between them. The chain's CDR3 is CSASAQGANTGELFF. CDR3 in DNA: TGCAGTGCCAGCGCACAGGGAGCGAACACCGGGGAGCTGTTTTTT.

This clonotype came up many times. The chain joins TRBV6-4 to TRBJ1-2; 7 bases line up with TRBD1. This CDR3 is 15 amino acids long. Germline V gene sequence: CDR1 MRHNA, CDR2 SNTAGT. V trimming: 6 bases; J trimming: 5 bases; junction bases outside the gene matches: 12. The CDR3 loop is CASSPGRGGLYGYTF. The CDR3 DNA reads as TGTGCCAGCAGCCCTGGTAGAGGGGGCTTATATGGCTACACCTTC.

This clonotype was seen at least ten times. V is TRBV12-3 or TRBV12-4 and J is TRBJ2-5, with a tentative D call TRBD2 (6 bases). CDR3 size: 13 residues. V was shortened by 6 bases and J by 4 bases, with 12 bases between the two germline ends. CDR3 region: CASSLSAGETQYF. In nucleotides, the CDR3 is TGTGCCAGCAGCTTATCAGCGGGAGAGACCCAGTACTTC.

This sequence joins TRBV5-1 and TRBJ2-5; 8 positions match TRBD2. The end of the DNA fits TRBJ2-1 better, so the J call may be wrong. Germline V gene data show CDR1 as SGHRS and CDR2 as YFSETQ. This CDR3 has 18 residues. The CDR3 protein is CASSLRGGSPRVHNEQFF. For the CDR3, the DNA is TGCGCCAGCAGCTTACGGGGGGGGTCCCCTAGGGTCCACAATGAGCAGTTCTTC.

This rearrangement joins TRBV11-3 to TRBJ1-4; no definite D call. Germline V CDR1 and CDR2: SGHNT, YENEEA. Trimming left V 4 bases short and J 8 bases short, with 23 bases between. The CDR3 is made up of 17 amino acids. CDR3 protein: CASSSVGSPSRGEKLFF. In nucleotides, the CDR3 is TGTGCCAGCAGCTCCGTCGGGTCCCCGTCCCGCGGCGAAAAACTGTTTTTT.

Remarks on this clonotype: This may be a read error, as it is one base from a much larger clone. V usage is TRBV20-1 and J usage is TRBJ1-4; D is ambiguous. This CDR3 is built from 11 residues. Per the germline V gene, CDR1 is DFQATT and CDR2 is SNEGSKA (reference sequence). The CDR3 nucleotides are TGCAGTGCTAGTTGGGATGAAGAACTGTTTTTT. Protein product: CSASWDEELFF.

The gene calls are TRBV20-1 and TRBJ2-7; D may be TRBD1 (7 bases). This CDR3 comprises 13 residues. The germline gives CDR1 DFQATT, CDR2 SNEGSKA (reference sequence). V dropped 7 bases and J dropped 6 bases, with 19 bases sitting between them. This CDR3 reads CSVRLPGGSEQYF. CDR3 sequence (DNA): TGCAGTGTTCGACTCCCAGGGGGGTCCGAGCAGTACTTC.